The 27 T cell receptor beta chains below were found in one sample sequenced in a study of T cells in Graves' hyperthyroidism and ophthalmopathy. RNA transcripts provided the source from which TCR beta CDR3 regions were amplified. The HTBI primer set was used in a first-round RT-PCR of the TCR CDR3. TCRdb reprocessed the multiplex PCR reads via MiXCR and lists one record per CDR3 protein. Of around 240,000 distinct CDR3 sequences listed, about 16% were seen once; the top ten hold about 29%. Sequencing was carried out using blood. These receptor sequences come from a young woman with Graves' ophthalmopathy.

This clonotype occurred a few times. Possible read error: a much larger clone is one base away. The V gene is TRBV28, the J gene TRBJ2-1; D might be TRBD2 (5 bases). V shed 6 bases and J shed 0 bases, with 12 bases lying between them. Per germline, CDR1 MDHEN and CDR2 SYDVKM. The CDR3 totals 15 residues. The CDR3 DNA is TGTGCCAGCAGAGGGCGGGTAAGCTCCTACAATGAGCAGTTCTTC. It encodes CASRGRVSSYNEQFF.

This clonotype was recorded many times. The CDR3 DNA follows: TGTGCCAGCTCACCGGGACAGGAGGACACCGGGGAGCTGTTTTTT. It is translated as CASSPGQEDTGELFF. The J gene is TRBJ2-2, the V gene TRBV18; 8 bases are a match to TRBD1. The germline V gene has CDR1 KGHSH and CDR2 LQKENI. V was pared by 3 bases and J by 3 bases, with 3 bases of the junction left unmatched. The CDR3 contains 15 residues.

V gene TRBV7-9 combines with J gene TRBJ1-1, with 8 bases fitting TRBD1. The CDR3 is made up of 17 amino acids. The germline V gene encodes CDR1 SEHNR and CDR2 FQNEAQ (reference sequence). V was clipped by 4 bases and J by 0 bases; unmatched bases: 10. The CDR3: CASSWGDGQGLNTEAFF. The CDR3 DNA reads TGTGCCAGCAGCTGGGGGGATGGACAGGGCCTGAACACTGAAGCTTTCTTT.

There are a few counts of this clonotype. The V gene is TRBV9, the J gene TRBJ2-6, with D possibly matching TRBD1 (5 bases). This CDR3 contains 15 residues. V lost 4 bases to trimming and J lost 2 bases, with 10 bases between them. In germline, CDR1 is SGDLS, CDR2 YYNGEE. This CDR3 is CASSPRDPGANVLTF. The CDR3 DNA is TGTGCCAGCAGCCCCAGGGATCCTGGGGCCAACGTCCTGACTTTC.

The table lists this clonotype with many counts. The rearrangement joins TRBV12-3 or TRBV12-4 to TRBJ2-7; D gene ambiguous. Trimming took off 8 bases at V and 2 bases at J, with 16 bases between the two ends. The CDR3 runs to 14 residues. CDR3 amino acids: CASAPPAETYEQYF. For the CDR3, the DNA is TGTGCCAGCGCCCCGCCGGCCGAAACCTACGAGCAGTACTTC.

This clonotype was observed a handful of times. The chain links TRBV4-1 to TRBJ1-2; no firm D call. V lost 1 base, J lost 3 bases, and 9 bases lay in between. CDR1 and CDR2 from the germline V gene are MGHRA and YSYEKL. The CDR3 is 14 amino acids. CDR3 bases: TGCGCCAGCAGCCAAGGGTCCTGGGACTATGGCTACACCTTC. Protein: CASSQGSWDYGYTF.

In its sample, this clonotype was seen many times. V and J are TRBV7-2 and TRBJ2-4; 8 bases are a match to TRBD2. With V trimmed by 3 bases and J by 3 bases, 7 bases remained unmatched. Germline values: CDR1 SGHTA, CDR2 FQGNSA. CDR3 length: 16 amino acids. CDR3 DNA sequence: TGTGCCAGCAGCTTCTTCGGGGGGGTGGGCAAAAACATTCAGTACTTC. Translated, it gives CASSFFGGVGKNIQYF.

This clonotype was picked up many times. CDR3 nucleotide sequence: TGTGCCAGCAGCAGGGTGATGTTTCTATTGGCCAAAAACATTCAGTACTTC. This gives the protein CASSRVMFLLAKNIQYF. This chain connects TRBV6-1 to TRBJ2-4, with a tentative D call TRBD1 (5 bases). Germline values: CDR1 MNHNS, CDR2 SASEGT. CDR3 length equals 17 residues. V dropped 6 bases and J dropped 1 base, with 19 bases sitting between them.

This clonotype came up many times. The chain employs TRBV7-9 and TRBJ1-2, with D possibly TRBD1 on 6 matching bases. This CDR3 has 15 residues. Germline CDR1 and CDR2: SEHNR and FQNEAQ (reference sequence). V was cut by 0 bases and J by 4 bases, with 12 bases left in between. The CDR3 sequence: CASSLAEGGLYGYTF. CDR3 DNA sequence: TGTGCCAGCAGCTTAGCGGAAGGGGGGCTCTATGGCTACACCTTC.

Notes on this clonotype: One end of the junction fails to match germline, which may point to a read error. The V call is TRBV5-6, the J call TRBJ2-1, with TRBD1 matching 9 bases. This CDR3 is built from 18 residues. Germline lookup yields CDR1 SGHDT and CDR2 YYEEEE. The CDR3: CANSLGQGGISSYNEQFF. The DNA of the CDR3 is TGTGCCAACAGCTTGGGACAGGGAGGGATAAGCTCCTACAATGAGCAGTTCTTC. The full variable domain, with the rest looked up from reference TRBV5-6 and TRBJ2-1, is DAGVTQSPTHLIKTRGQQVTLRCSPKSGHDTVSWYQQALGQGPQFIFQYYEEEERQRGNFPDRFSGHQFPNYSSELNVNALLLGDSALYLCANSLGQGGISSYNEQFFGPGTRLTVL.

This clonotype was observed many times. The chain employs TRBV28 and TRBJ1-2; 7 bases align to TRBD1. V lost 7 bases and J lost 4; bases outside the gene matches: 6. Germline V gene sequence: CDR1 MDHEN, CDR2 SYDVKM. The CDR3 contains 13 residues. The CDR3 spells CASTLTGAYGYTF. CDR3 sequence (DNA): TGTGCCAGCACATTAACAGGGGCCTATGGCTACACCTTC.

Of note for this clonotype: A much bigger clone sits one base away, suggesting this may be a read error. The J gene is TRBJ2-1, the V gene TRBV19; D is perhaps TRBD2 (5 bases). The end of the DNA is better explained by TRBJ2-7, so the J call may be wrong. CDR3 length: 15 amino acids. Looked up from germline, CDR1 is LNHDA and CDR2 is SQIVND (reference sequence). CDR3 region: CASSMGRDSYNEQYF. The CDR3 nucleotides are TGTGCCAGTAGTATGGGTCGGGATTCCTACAATGAGCAGTACTTC.

The chain uses TRBV20-1 and TRBJ2-1, with TRBD2 matching over 15 bases. CDR3 length: 17 amino acids. Germline trimming cut 0 bases from V and 3 bases from J; bases unmatched to any gene: 3. Germline V gives CDR1 DFQATT, CDR2 SNEGSKA (reference sequence). CDR3 DNA: TGCAGTGCTAGAGATCGGACTAGCGGGGGGGTCTACAATGAGCAGTTCTTC. Translating it yields CSARDRTSGGVYNEQFF.

Comments on this clonotype: Possible read error: a much larger clone is one base away. The V call is TRBV28, the J call TRBJ2-3; D tentatively reads TRBD1 or TRBD2 (5 bases each). Germline V CDR1 and CDR2: MDHEN, SYDVKM. V was shortened by 4 bases and J by 0 bases, with 8 bases between the two germline ends. The CDR3 contains 14 residues. The CDR3 is CASSWDPSTDTQYF. The CDR3 DNA reads as TGTGCCAGCAGTTGGGACCCTAGCACAGATACGCAGTATTTT.

The V call is TRBV19, the J call TRBJ1-4; 7 positions agree with TRBD1. Germline CDR1 is LNHDA and CDR2 is SQIVND (reference sequence). This CDR3 is 13 amino acids long. The junction had 10 bases not matched to a gene; V was cut back by 8 bases and J by 10 bases. The CDR3 coding sequence is TGTGCCAGTTCGACAGGGTTGGATCGAAAACTGTTTTTT. Amino acid sequence: CASSTGLDRKLFF.

This clonotype was recorded many times. The V gene is TRBV6-2 or TRBV6-3, the J gene TRBJ2-7, with 9 positions matching TRBD1. The CDR3 runs to 15 residues. Germline CDR1 is MNHEY and CDR2 is SVGEGT. After removal of 5 bases from V and 6 bases from J, the junction contained 11 bases not matched to a gene. The chain's CDR3 is CASSKAGQGYLEQYF. The CDR3 coding sequence is TGTGCCAGCAGTAAGGCGGGACAGGGCTACCTCGAGCAGTACTTC.

This clonotype has a count of ten or more. The chain joins TRBV11-2 to TRBJ2-1, with D maybe TRBD2 (5 bases). This CDR3 has 15 residues. Germline CDR1 reads SGHAT; CDR2 reads FQNNGV. Between the trimmed V and J ends, which lost 4 bases and 2 bases, there was a span of 12 bases. As DNA, the CDR3 is TGTGCCAGCAGCTCCGGGGAAACAGCCTACAATGAGCAGTTCTTC. It codes for CASSSGETAYNEQFF.

The table lists this clonotype with many counts. The genes are TRBV5-6 and TRBJ1-1; D possibly corresponds to TRBD1 (5 bases). Trimming took off 3 bases at V and 3 bases at J, with 21 bases between the two ends. CDR1 SGHDT and CDR2 YYEEEE come from the germline V gene. This CDR3 spans 17 amino acids. The CDR3 loop reads CASSSRQGQLGDTEAFF. CDR3 DNA: TGTGCCAGCAGCTCCCGGCAGGGTCAATTGGGGGACACTGAAGCTTTCTTT. The entire variable domain, with the rest obtained from reference TRBV5-6 and TRBJ1-1, is as follows: DAGVTQSPTHLIKTRGQQVTLRCSPKSGHDTVSWYQQALGQGPQFIFQYYEEEERQRGNFPDRFSGHQFPNYSSELNVNALLLGDSALYLCASSSRQGQLGDTEAFFGQGTRLTVV.

This clonotype appeared many times. The chain couples TRBV24-1 to TRBJ2-2; the D is unclear. This CDR3 is built from 13 residues. The V gene lost 5 bases and the J gene lost 1 base, with 4 bases spanning the gap. CDR1 is KGHDR, CDR2 SFDVKD, per germline. The CDR3 sequence is CATSGQNTGELFF. The CDR3 nucleotides read TGTGCCACCAGTGGACAGAACACCGGGGAGCTGTTTTTT.

The table lists this clonotype with many counts. This rearrangement joins TRBV7-8 to TRBJ1-2; D is unresolved. Germline-derived CDR1 and CDR2 are SGHVS and FQNEAQ. Trimming took 5 bases from V and 0 from J, leaving 10 bases between them. The CDR3 spans 14 residues. The CDR3 sequence: CASSQSSANYGYTF. DNA of the CDR3: TGTGCCAGCAGCCAAAGCAGCGCTAACTATGGCTACACCTTC.

The table lists this clonotype with a few counts. The chain couples TRBV29-1 to TRBJ2-1, with 14 bases identical to TRBD2. From germline, CDR1 is SQVTM and CDR2 ANQGSEA. This CDR3 spans 18 amino acids. J lost 0 bases, V lost 6 bases, and 10 bases had no gene match. CDR3: CSVSYPGTSGGSYNEQFF. The CDR3 DNA is TGCAGCGTCTCCTACCCCGGGACTAGCGGGGGCTCCTACAATGAGCAGTTCTTC.

The table lists this clonotype with many counts. The rearrangement uses TRBV7-9 and TRBJ2-5; TRBD1 aligns across 7 bases. With 7 bases clipped from V and 1 base from J, the junction kept 6 bases outside the gene matches. CDR1 is SEHNR, CDR2 FQNEAQ, per germline (reference sequence). The CDR3 spans 14 residues. This chain's CDR3 is CASTSSGGQETQYF. The CDR3 DNA reads as TGTGCCAGCACCTCTTCAGGGGGCCAAGAGACCCAGTACTTC.

Ten or more counts support this clonotype. The chain uses TRBV4-2 and TRBJ2-7, with 8 bases aligning to TRBD2. After removal of 0 bases from V and 2 bases from J, the junction contained 6 bases not matched to a gene. This CDR3 has 16 residues. Germline-derived CDR1 and CDR2 are LGHNA and YNFKEQ. Here the CDR3 reads CASSQDGDGGAYEQYF. CDR3 bases: TGTGCCAGCAGCCAAGATGGAGACGGGGGGGCCTACGAGCAGTACTTC.

This clonotype was recorded many times. V and J are TRBV19 and TRBJ2-7, with no clear D. The CDR3 totals 15 residues. From germline, CDR1 is LNHDA and CDR2 SQIVND (reference sequence). V was cut by 2 bases and J by 0 bases, with 11 bases left in between. The DNA of the CDR3 is TGTGCCAGTAGTATATCGGCACAGAGCTCCTACGAGCAGTACTTC. Translating gives CASSISAQSSYEQYF.

The gene calls are TRBV20-1 and TRBJ2-3; weak D call: TRBD2 (6 bases). V gave up 3 bases and J gave up 2 bases, with 15 bases separating them. This CDR3 region has 15 residues. Germline V gene sequence: CDR1 DFQATT, CDR2 SNEGSKA (reference sequence). CDR3 bases: TGCAGTGCTAGTCGGGCTAGCGAACACACAGATACGCAGTATTTT. Residues: CSASRASEHTDTQYF.

The rearrangement uses TRBV6-2 or TRBV6-3 and TRBJ2-3, with 11 bases aligning to TRBD2. Looked up from germline, CDR1 is MNHEY and CDR2 is SVGEGT. The CDR3 length is 22 residues. J lost 0 bases, V lost 5 bases, and 22 bases had no gene match. The CDR3: CASSPFWVNLWRLAGSTDTQYF. The CDR3 DNA is TGTGCCAGCAGTCCTTTCTGGGTGAACTTGTGGAGACTAGCGGGAAGCACAGATACGCAGTATTTT.

This clonotype appeared many times. This chain uses TRBV20-1 with TRBJ2-1, with unresolved D. This CDR3 spans 11 amino acids. Germline V gene data show CDR1 as DFQATT and CDR2 as SNEGSKA (reference sequence). The V end lost 3 bases, the J end lost 4 bases, and 4 bases lay between the germline ends. The CDR3 sequence: CSASEYNEQFF. CDR3 sequence (DNA): TGCAGTGCTAGTGAATACAATGAGCAGTTCTTC.